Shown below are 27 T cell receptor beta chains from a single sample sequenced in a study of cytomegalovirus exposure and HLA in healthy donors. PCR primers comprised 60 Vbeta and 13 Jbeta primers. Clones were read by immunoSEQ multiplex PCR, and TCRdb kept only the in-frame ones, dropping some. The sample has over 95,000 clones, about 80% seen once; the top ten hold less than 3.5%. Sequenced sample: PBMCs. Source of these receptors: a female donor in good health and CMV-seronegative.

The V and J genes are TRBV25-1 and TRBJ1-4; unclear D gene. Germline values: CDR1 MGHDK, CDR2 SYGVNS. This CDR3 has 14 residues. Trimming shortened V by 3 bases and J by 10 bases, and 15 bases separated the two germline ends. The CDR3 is CASSEPPGFGKLFF. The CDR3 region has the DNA TGTGCCAGCAGTGAGCCTCCCGGTTTTGGAAAACTGTTTTTT.

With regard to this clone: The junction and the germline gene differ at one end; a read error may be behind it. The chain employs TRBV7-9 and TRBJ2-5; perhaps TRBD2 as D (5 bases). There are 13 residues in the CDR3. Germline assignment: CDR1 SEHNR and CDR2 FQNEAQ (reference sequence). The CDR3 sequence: CTSSLRAGETQYF. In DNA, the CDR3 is TGTACCAGCAGCTTACGGGCGGGAGAGACCCAGTACTTC.

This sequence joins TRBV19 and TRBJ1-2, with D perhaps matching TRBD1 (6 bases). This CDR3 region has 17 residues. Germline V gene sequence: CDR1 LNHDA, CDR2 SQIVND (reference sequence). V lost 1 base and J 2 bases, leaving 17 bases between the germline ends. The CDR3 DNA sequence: TGTGCCAGTAGTATAGTATTACGGGGGGCGGCGAACTATGGCTACACCTTC. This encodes CASSIVLRGAANYGYTF.

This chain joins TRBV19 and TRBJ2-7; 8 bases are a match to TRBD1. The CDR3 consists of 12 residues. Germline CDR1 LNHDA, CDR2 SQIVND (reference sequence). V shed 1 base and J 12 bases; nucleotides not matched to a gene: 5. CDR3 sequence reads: CASSIVTGEMYF. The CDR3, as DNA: TGTGCCAGTAGTATAGTGACAGGGGAGATGTACTTC.

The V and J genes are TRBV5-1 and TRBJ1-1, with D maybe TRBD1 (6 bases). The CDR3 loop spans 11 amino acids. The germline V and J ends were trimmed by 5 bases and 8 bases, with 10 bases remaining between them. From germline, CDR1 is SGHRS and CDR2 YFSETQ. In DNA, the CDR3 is TGCGCCAGCAGGGGGGGGGCAGAAGCTTTCTTT. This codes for CASRGGAEAFF.

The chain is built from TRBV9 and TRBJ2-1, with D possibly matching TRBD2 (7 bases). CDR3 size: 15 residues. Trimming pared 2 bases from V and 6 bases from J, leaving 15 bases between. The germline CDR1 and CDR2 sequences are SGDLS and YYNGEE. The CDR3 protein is CASSVGGAARNEQFF. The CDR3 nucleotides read TGTGCCAGCAGCGTTGGGGGGGCGGCTCGCAATGAGCAGTTCTTC.

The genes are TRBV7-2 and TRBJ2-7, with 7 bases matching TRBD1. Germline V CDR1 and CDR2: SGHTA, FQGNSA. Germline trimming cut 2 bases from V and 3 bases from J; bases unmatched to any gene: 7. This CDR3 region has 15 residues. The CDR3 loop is CASSLNEGQNYEQYF. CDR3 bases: TGTGCCAGCAGCTTAAACGAGGGACAGAACTACGAGCAGTACTTC.

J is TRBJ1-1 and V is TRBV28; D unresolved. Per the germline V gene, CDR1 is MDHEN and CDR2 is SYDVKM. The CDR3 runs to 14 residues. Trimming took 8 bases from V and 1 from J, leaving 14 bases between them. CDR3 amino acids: CASSPLGGNTEAFF. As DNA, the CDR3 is TGTGCCAGCTCCCCCCTTGGAGGGAACACTGAAGCTTTCTTT.

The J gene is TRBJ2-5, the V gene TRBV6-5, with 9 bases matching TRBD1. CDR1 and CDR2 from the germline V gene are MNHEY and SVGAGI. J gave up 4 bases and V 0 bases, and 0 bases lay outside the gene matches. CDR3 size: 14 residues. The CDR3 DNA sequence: TGTGCCAGCAGTTACTCGACAGGGGGAGAGACCCAGTACTTC. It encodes CASSYSTGGETQYF.

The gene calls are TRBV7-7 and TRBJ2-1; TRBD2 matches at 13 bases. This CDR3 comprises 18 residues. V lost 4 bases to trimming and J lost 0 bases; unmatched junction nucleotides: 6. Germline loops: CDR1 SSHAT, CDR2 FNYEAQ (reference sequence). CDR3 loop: CASSSGTSGDTSYNEQFF. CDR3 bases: TGTGCCAGCAGCTCAGGGACTAGCGGGGACACCTCCTACAATGAGCAGTTCTTC. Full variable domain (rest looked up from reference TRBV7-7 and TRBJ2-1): GAGVSQSPRYKVTKRGQDVTLRCDPISSHATLYWYQQALGQGPEFLTYFNYEAQPDKSGLPSDRFSAERPEGSISTLTIQRTEQRDSAMYRCASSSGTSGDTSYNEQFFGPGTRLTVL.

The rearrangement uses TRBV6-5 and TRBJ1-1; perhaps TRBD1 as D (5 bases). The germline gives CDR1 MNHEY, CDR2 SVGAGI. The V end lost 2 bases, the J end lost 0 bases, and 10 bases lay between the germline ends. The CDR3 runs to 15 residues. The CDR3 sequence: CASSYLKGMNTEAFF. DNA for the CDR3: TGTGCCAGCAGTTACCTTAAGGGGATGAACACTGAAGCTTTCTTT.

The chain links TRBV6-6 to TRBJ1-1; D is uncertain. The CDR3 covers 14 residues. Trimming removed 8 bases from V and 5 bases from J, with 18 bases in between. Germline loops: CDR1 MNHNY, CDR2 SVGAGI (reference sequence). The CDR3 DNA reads TGTGCCAGCGGTTCCCGGGGTGTCGGTACTGAAGCTTTCTTT. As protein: CASGSRGVGTEAFF.

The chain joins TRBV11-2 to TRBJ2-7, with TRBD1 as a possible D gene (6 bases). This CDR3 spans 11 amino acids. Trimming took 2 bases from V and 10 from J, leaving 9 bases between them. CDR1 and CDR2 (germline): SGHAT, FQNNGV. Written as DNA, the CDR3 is TGTGCCAGCAGCTTACAGGACAGCCAGTACTTC. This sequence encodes CASSLQDSQYF. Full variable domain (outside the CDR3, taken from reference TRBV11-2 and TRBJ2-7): EAGVAQSPRYKIIEKRQSVAFWCNPISGHATLYWYQQILGQGPKLLIQFQNNGVVDDSQLPKDRFSAERLKGVDSTLKIQPAKLEDSAVYLCASSLQDSQYFGPGTRLTVT.

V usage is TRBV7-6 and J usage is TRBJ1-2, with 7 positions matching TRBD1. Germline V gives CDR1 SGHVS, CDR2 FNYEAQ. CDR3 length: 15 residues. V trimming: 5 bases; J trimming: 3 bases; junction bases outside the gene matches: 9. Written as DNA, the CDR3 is TGTGCCAGCAGCCCTTACGGGACAGTAGACTATGGCTACACCTTC. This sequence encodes CASSPYGTVDYGYTF.

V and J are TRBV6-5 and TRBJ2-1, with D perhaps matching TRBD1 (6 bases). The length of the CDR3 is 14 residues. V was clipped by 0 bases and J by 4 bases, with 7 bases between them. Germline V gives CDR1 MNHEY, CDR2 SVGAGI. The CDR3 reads CASSYSDSYNEQFF. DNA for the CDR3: TGTGCCAGCAGTTACTCGGACAGTTACAATGAGCAGTTCTTC.

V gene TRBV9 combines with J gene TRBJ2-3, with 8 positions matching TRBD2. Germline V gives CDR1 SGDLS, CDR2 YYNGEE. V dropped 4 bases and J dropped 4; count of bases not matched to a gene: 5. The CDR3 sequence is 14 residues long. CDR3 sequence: CASSSSGAADTQYF. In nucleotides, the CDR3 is TGTGCCAGCAGCAGTAGCGGGGCAGCAGATACGCAGTATTTT. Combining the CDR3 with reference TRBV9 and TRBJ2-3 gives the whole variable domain DSGVTQTPKHLITATGQRVTLRCSPRSGDLSVYWYQQSLDQGLQFLIQYYNGEERAKGNILERFSAQQFPDLHSELNLSSLELGDSALYFCASSSSGAADTQYFGPGTRLTVL.

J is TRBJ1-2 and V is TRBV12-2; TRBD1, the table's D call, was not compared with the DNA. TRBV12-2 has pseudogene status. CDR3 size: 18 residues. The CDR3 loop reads CASRARAGGPSINDGYTF. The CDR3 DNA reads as TGTGCAAGTCGCGCCAGGGCAGGGGGCCCCTCCATTAATGATGGCTACACCTTC.

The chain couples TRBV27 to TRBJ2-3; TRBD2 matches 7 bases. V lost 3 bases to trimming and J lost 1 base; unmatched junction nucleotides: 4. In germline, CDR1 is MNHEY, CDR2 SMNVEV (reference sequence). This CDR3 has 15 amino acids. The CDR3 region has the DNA TGTGCCAGCAGTTTTCTGGGGGGGGGCACAGATACGCAGTATTTT. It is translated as CASSFLGGGTDTQYF.

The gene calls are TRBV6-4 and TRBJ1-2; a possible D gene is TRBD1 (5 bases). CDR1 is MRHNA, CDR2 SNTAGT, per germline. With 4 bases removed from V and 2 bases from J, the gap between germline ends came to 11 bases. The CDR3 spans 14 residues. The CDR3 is CASSGGGSNYGYTF. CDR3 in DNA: TGTGCCAGCAGTGGCGGGGGGTCCAACTATGGCTACACCTTC.

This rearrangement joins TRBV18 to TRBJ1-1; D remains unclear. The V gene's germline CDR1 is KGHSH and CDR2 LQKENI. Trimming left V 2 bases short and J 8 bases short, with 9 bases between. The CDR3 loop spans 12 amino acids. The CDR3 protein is CASSPSGEEAFF. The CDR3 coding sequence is TGTGCCAGCTCACCATCCGGAGAAGAAGCTTTCTTT.

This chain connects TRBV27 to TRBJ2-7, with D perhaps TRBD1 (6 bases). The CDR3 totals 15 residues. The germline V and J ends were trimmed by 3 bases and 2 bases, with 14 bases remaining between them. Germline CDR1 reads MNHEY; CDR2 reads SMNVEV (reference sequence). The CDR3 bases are TGTGCCAGCAGTTTCTTGGGGGCACCCCCCTACGAGCAGTACTTC. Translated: CASSFLGAPPYEQYF.

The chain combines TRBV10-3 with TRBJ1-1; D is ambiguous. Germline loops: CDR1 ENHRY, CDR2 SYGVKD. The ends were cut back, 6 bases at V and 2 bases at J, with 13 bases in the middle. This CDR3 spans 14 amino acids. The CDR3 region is CAISASGENTEAFF. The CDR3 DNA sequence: TGTGCCATCAGCGCCTCCGGGGAAAACACTGAAGCTTTCTTT.

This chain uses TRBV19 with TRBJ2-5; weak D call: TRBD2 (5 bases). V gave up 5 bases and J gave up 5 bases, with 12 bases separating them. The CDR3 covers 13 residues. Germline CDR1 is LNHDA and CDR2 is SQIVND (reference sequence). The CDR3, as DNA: TGTGCCAGTAGTCTCCTAGCTGGGGAGACCCAGTACTTC. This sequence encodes CASSLLAGETQYF.

The CDR3 region has the DNA TGCAGCGTTGCCGGGACAGGGCATAACGAGCAGTACTTC. This codes for CSVAGTGHNEQYF. The chain joins TRBV29-1 to TRBJ2-7, with 9 bases identical to TRBD1. This CDR3 spans 13 amino acids. CDR1 is SQVTM, CDR2 ANQGSEA, per germline. V shed 4 bases, J shed 5 bases, and the junction held 6 bases outside the gene matches.

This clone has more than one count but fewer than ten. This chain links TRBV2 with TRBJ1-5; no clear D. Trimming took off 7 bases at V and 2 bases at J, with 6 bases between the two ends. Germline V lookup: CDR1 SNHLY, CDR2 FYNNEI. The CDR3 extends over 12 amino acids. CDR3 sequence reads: CASNYGNQPQHF. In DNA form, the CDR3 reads TGTGCCAGCAACTATGGCAATCAGCCCCAGCATTTT.

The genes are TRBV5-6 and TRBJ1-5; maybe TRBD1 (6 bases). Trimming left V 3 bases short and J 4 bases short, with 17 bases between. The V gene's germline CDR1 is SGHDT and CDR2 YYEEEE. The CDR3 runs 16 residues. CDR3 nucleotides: TGTGCCAGCAGCTCGTACCCAACAGGGTTGAATCAGCCCCAGCATTTT. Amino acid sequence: CASSSYPTGLNQPQHF. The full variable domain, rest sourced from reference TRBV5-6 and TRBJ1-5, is DAGVTQSPTHLIKTRGQQVTLRCSPKSGHDTVSWYQQALGQGPQFIFQYYEEEERQRGNFPDRFSGHQFPNYSSELNVNALLLGDSALYLCASSSYPTGLNQPQHFGDGTRLSIL.

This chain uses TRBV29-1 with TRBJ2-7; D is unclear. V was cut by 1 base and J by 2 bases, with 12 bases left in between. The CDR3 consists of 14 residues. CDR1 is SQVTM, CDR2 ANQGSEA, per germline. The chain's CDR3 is CSVEGDTATYEQYF. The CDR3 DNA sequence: TGCAGCGTTGAAGGCGATACAGCAACCTACGAGCAGTACTTC.